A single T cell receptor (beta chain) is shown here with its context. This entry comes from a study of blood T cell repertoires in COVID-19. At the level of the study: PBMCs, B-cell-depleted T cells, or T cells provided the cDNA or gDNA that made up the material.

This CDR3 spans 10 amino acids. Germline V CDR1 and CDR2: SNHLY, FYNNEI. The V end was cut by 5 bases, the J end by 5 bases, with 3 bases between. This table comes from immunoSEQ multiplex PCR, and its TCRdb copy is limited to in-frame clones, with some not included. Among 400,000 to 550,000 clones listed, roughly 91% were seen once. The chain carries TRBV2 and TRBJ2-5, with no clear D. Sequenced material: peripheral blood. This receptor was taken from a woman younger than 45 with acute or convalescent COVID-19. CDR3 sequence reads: CASSLETQYF. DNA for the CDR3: TGTGCCAGCAGTCTCGAGACCCAGTACTTC.